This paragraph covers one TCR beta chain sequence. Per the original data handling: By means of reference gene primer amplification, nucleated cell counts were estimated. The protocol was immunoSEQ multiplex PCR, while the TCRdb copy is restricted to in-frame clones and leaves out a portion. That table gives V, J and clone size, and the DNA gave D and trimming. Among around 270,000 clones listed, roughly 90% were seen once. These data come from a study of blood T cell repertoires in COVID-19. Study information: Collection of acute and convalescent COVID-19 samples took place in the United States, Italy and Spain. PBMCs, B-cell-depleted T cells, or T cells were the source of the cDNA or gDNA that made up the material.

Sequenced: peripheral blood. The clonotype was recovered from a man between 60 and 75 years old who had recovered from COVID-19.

CDR3: CASSQDDQGYEQYF. As DNA, the CDR3 is TGTGCCAGCAGCCAAGACGATCAGGGCTACGAGCAGTACTTC. The J gene is TRBJ2-7, the V gene TRBV3-1 (or the pseudogene TRBV3-2), with D maybe TRBD1 (5 bases). Germline V gene sequence: CDR1 LGHDT, CDR2 YNNKEL (reference sequence). This CDR3 region has 14 residues. V lost 0 bases, J lost 3 bases, and 9 bases lay in between.